This is a list of T cell receptor beta chains from one sample in a study of Ad26.COV2.S vaccination and SARS-CoV-2 variants. Sequencing was performed with immunoSEQ multiplex PCR; in TCRdb, only in-frame clones are kept and a portion is missing. The data contain roughly 420,000 clones, over 75% of them seen just once; the ten biggest clones take up 3.6%. This specimen was peripheral blood, taken in a trial of Ad26.COV2.S vaccine versus placebo. The receptors were sampled from a person between 18 and 65 years old who received the Ad26.COV2.S COVID-19 vaccine or a placebo. Each CDR3 is given with its conserved first and last residue. The order of the fields is V gene, clone size, CDR3 protein. The listing skips clone size in some rows; elsewhere it reads once, few, many or a size class.

>TRBV7-8|.
CASSLQGERGYTF
>TRBV6-2/TRBV6-3|.
CASSRPASGAYNEQFF
>TRBV5-1|once
CASSRSTSDPPDTQYF
>TRBV7-9|.
CASSTGQPEWYGYTF
>TRBV4-3|.
CASSLGRSSYNEQFF
>TRBV5-4|.
CASSFRSGYEQYF
>TRBV30|.
CAWSVGPSPDTQYF
>TRBV4-1|.
CASSRRTGQNEKLFF
>TRBV6-1|.
CASSERTGSSYEQYF
>TRBV4-3|.
CASSQDMGPGTQYF
>TRBV14|once
CASSHFRDREPEETQYF
>TRBV24-1|few
CATSDYTPEQYF
>TRBV23-1|.
CASSRRENTGELFF
>TRBV28|.
CASSLGLGTGLTEAFF
>TRBV12-3/TRBV12-4|.
CASSLWTDTQYF
>TRBV19|few
CASSLSGRGSNYGYTF
>TRBV19|.
CASSIAPPGQGWGDTEAFF
>TRBV18|.
CASSPITNTEAFF
>TRBV7-6|.
CASSREPEMNTEAFF
>TRBV12-3/TRBV12-4|.
CASSYSPTETQYF
>TRBV18|.
CASSPGSNTIYF
>TRBV28|.
CASSLVKFWNTEAFF
>TRBV15|.
CATSRHRGGTQYF